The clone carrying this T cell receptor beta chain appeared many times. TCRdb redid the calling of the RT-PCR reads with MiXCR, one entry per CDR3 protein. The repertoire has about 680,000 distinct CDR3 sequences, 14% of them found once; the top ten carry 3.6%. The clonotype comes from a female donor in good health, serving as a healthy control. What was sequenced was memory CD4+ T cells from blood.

This chain's CDR3 is CSARVVMRTENTEAFF. CDR3 coding DNA: TGCAGTGCTAGAGTTGTCATGAGGACAGAGAACACTGAAGCTTTCTTT. The chain is built from TRBV20-1 and TRBJ1-1; D might be TRBD1 (6 bases). Germline V gene data show CDR1 as DFQATT and CDR2 as SNEGSKA (reference sequence). This CDR3 has 16 amino acids. The V end lost 1 base, the J end lost 1 base, and 16 bases lay between the germline ends.